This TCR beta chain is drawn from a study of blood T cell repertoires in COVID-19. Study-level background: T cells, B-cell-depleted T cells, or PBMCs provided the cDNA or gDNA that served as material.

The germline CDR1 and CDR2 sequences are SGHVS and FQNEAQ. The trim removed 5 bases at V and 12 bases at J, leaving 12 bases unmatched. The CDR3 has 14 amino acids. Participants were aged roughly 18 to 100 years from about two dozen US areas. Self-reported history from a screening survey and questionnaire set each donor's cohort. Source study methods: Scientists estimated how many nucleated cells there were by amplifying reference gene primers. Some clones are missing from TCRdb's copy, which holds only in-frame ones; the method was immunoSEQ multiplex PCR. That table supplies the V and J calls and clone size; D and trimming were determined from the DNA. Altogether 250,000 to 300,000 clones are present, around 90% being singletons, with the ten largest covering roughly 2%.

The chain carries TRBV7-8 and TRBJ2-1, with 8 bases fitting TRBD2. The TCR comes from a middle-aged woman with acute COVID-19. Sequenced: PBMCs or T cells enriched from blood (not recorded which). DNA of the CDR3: TGTGCCAGCAGCCCTCCCGGGACTAGTAGCCGGCAGTTCTTC. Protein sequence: CASSPPGTSSRQFF.